Shown below are 26 T cell receptor beta chains from a single sample sequenced in a study of T cells in narcolepsy. The repertoire was sequenced with immunoSEQ multiplex PCR; TCRdb's copy has only in-frame clones and lacks some. The table records tens of thousands of clones, about 85% of them present only once. The sample was CD45RA- memory CD4+ T cells from PBMCs. These receptors were obtained from a human donor with narcolepsy.

This clone came up once. V usage is TRBV7-6 and J usage is TRBJ1-6, with D hard to call. The germline gives CDR1 SGHVS, CDR2 FNYEAQ. This CDR3 has 14 amino acids. The V end was cut by 3 bases, the J end by 5 bases, with 8 bases between. The chain's CDR3 is CASSLDGDNSPLHF. The CDR3 DNA reads TGTGCCAGCAGCTTGGACGGGGATAATTCACCCCTCCACTTT.

The chain uses TRBV30 and TRBJ2-7, with 7 bases lining up with TRBD2. This CDR3 has 15 residues. J gave up 6 bases and V 3 bases, and 14 bases lay outside the gene matches. Germline V CDR1 and CDR2: GTSNPN, SVGIG (reference sequence). The CDR3 sequence is CAWSLLRSGVIEQYF. CDR3 DNA sequence: TGTGCCTGGAGCCTATTAAGAAGCGGGGTTATCGAGCAGTACTTC.

CDR3 nucleotides: TGTGCCAGTAGTATGTTTTCAGCAGATACGCAGTATTTT. Amino acid sequence: CASSMFSADTQYF. The chain combines TRBV19 with TRBJ2-3; D call uncertain. Trimming shortened V by 3 bases and J by 4 bases, and 8 bases separated the two germline ends. In germline, CDR1 is LNHDA, CDR2 SQIVND (reference sequence). The CDR3 covers 13 residues.

The table lists this clone with a few counts. This sequence joins TRBV28 and TRBJ1-5, with 8 positions matching TRBD1. The CDR3 has 13 amino acids. Germline V gene sequence: CDR1 MDHEN, CDR2 SYDVKM. With 6 bases clipped from V and 7 bases from J, the junction kept 5 bases outside the gene matches. The CDR3 spells CASRAGGAQPQHF. The CDR3, as DNA: TGTGCCAGCAGGGCAGGGGGCGCCCAGCCCCAGCATTTT.

The V call is TRBV6-5, the J call TRBJ2-5; TRBD2 matches 8 bases. The trim removed 5 bases at V and 4 bases at J, leaving 6 bases unmatched. The germline V gene encodes CDR1 MNHEY and CDR2 SVGAGI. This CDR3 has 14 residues. CDR3 sequence: CASSAPGGVETQYF. The DNA for the CDR3 is TGTGCCAGCAGTGCCCCGGGGGGGGTAGAGACCCAGTACTTC.

This chain uses TRBV28 with TRBJ1-6; 7 bases are a match to TRBD1. This CDR3 region has 16 residues. Per germline, CDR1 MDHEN and CDR2 SYDVKM. Unmatched junction bases numbered 15, after V lost 6 bases and J lost 10 bases. Written as DNA, the CDR3 is TGTGCCAGCAGACCCTCTAAGGGGGCAGGAGGGTCACCCCTCCACTTT. Translated, it gives CASRPSKGAGGSPLHF.

This clone was seen once. The chain recombines TRBV7-2 with TRBJ2-1; D ambiguous. CDR1 SGHTA and CDR2 FQGNSA come from the germline V gene. This CDR3 comprises 14 residues. Trimming stripped 1 base from V and 0 bases from J, with 4 bases between. CDR3 residues: CASSLGGSYNEQFF. The CDR3 coding sequence is TGTGCCAGCAGCTTAGGGGGCTCCTACAATGAGCAGTTCTTC.

The chain is built from TRBV7-2 and TRBJ2-1, with D perhaps TRBD2 (7 bases). The germline V gene has CDR1 SGHTA and CDR2 FQGNSA. V lost 4 bases to trimming and J lost 3 bases, with 19 bases between them. The CDR3 has 17 residues. CDR3 sequence reads: CASSSRGGGSYYNEQFF. In DNA form, the CDR3 reads TGTGCCAGCAGCTCCCGAGGGGGGGGATCCTACTACAATGAGCAGTTCTTC. The variable domain in full, with the rest retrieved from reference TRBV7-2 and TRBJ2-1, is GAGVSQSPSNKVTEKGKDVELRCDPISGHTALYWYRQSLGQGLEFLIYFQGNSAPDKSGLPSDRFSAERTGGSVSTLTIQRTQQEDSAVYLCASSSRGGGSYYNEQFFGPGTRLTVL.

The V call is TRBV7-9, the J call TRBJ2-3; 13 bases are shared with TRBD2. Germline assignment: CDR1 SEHNR and CDR2 FQNEAQ (reference sequence). The CDR3 consists of 16 residues. With 5 bases clipped from V and 2 bases from J, the junction kept 4 bases outside the gene matches. The CDR3 spells CASSLTSGRLTDTQYF. CDR3 DNA sequence: TGTGCCAGCAGCCTGACTAGCGGGAGGCTCACAGATACGCAGTATTTT.

The chain links TRBV4-2 to TRBJ1-6, with D perhaps TRBD1 (5 bases). Between the trimmed V and J ends, which lost 1 base and 12 bases, there was a span of 13 bases. The CDR3 runs 14 residues. CDR1 and CDR2 (germline): LGHNA, YNFKEQ. CDR3 DNA sequence: TGTGCCAGCAGCCAAGGGACAATTAGAGAACCCCTCCACTTT. Residues: CASSQGTIREPLHF.

This clone was counted between two and nine times. The chain couples TRBV5-1 to TRBJ2-3; D is possibly TRBD2 (6 bases). Trimming shortened V by 6 bases and J by 8 bases, and 13 bases separated the two germline ends. Germline values: CDR1 SGHRS, CDR2 YFSETQ. The CDR3 length is 12 residues. As DNA, the CDR3 is TGCGCCAGCACGGAGCCCGGGGGTACGCAGTATTTT. It encodes CASTEPGGTQYF.

Only one count was recorded for this clone. The chain links TRBV6-1 to TRBJ2-1; D perhaps matches TRBD1 (6 bases). This CDR3 region has 15 residues. V lost 5 bases and J lost 5, with 16 bases in between. From germline, CDR1 is MNHNS and CDR2 SASEGT. Here the CDR3 reads CASSRNRVVDNEQFF. CDR3 nucleotide sequence: TGTGCCAGCAGTCGAAACAGGGTGGTCGACAATGAGCAGTTCTTC.

CDR3 amino acids: CASSNPPGTSGAQGELFF. In nucleotides, the CDR3 is TGTGCCAGCAGCAACCCGCCCGGGACTAGCGGGGCTCAGGGGGAGCTGTTTTTT. The chain has TRBV11-3 and TRBJ2-2, with 13 bases fitting TRBD2. V lost 5 bases, J lost 8 bases, and 14 bases stayed unmatched. CDR1 and CDR2 from the germline V gene are SGHNT and YENEEA. This CDR3 comprises 18 residues.

The chain is built from TRBV28 and TRBJ2-3; TRBD1 matches at 7 bases. The CDR3 is 13 amino acids. The germline V gene encodes CDR1 MDHEN and CDR2 SYDVKM. V shed 5 bases and J 6 bases; nucleotides not matched to a gene: 5. Written as DNA, the CDR3 is TGTGCCAGCAGTACTAAACAGGGGGATACGCAGTATTTT. Its translation: CASSTKQGDTQYF.

The chain combines TRBV4-3 with TRBJ1-2; D is uncertain. Germline CDR1 reads LGHNA; CDR2 reads YSLEER. There are 15 residues in the CDR3. V was pared by 2 bases and J by 8 bases, with 18 bases between. CDR3 bases: TGCGCCAGCAGCCAACGCCCTTCGTGGGGATACGGCTACACCTTC. Translated: CASSQRPSWGYGYTF.

This chain uses TRBV6-1 with TRBJ2-7; D is perhaps TRBD1 (5 bases). Germline V gene lookup returns CDR1 MNHNS and CDR2 SASEGT. The ends were cut back, 8 bases at V and 2 bases at J, with 16 bases in the middle. This CDR3 has 14 amino acids. This CDR3 is CASRWGQVAYEQYF. The CDR3 DNA sequence: TGTGCCAGCCGGTGGGGCCAGGTAGCCTACGAGCAGTACTTC.

This chain joins TRBV6-6 and TRBJ1-4, with TRBD1 matching over 7 bases. The CDR3 totals 15 residues. V shed 8 bases, J shed 8 bases, and the junction held 14 bases outside the gene matches. The germline V gene encodes CDR1 MNHNY and CDR2 SVGAGI (reference sequence). This CDR3 reads CASSPNQYRGEKLFF. The DNA of the CDR3 is TGTGCCAGCTCTCCAAATCAGTACAGGGGAGAAAAACTGTTTTTT.

This chain uses TRBV6-1 with TRBJ1-4; D remains ambiguous. The CDR3 is made up of 15 amino acids. Germline assignment: CDR1 MNHNS and CDR2 SASEGT. V was clipped by 8 bases and J by 4 bases, with 17 bases between them. The CDR3: CASRTTSAGNEKLFF. The CDR3 nucleotides are TGTGCCAGCCGTACCACCTCCGCTGGTAATGAAAAACTGTTTTTT.

This chain joins TRBV7-2 and TRBJ2-5, with D maybe TRBD1 (5 bases). This CDR3 region has 15 residues. Germline V CDR1 and CDR2: SGHTA, FQGNSA. Trimming stripped 2 bases from V and 5 bases from J, with 15 bases between. CDR3 amino acids: CASSLSSGNSETQYF. The CDR3, as DNA: TGTGCCAGCAGCTTAAGTTCAGGGAATTCGGAGACCCAGTACTTC.

The CDR3 loop reads CASSFVGGGRQPQHF. DNA of the CDR3: TGTGCCAGCAGCTTCGTGGGGGGCGGGAGGCAGCCCCAGCATTTT. The chain is built from TRBV7-2 and TRBJ1-5; TRBD1 might be the D (6 bases). V lost 3 bases to trimming and J lost 7 bases, with 16 bases between them. Germline loops: CDR1 SGHTA, CDR2 FQGNSA. The CDR3 sequence is 15 residues long.

This chain uses TRBV6-1 with TRBJ2-7; the D gene is possibly TRBD2 (6 bases). Between the trimmed V and J ends, which lost 6 bases and 1 base, there was a span of 7 bases. Germline CDR1 is MNHNS and CDR2 is SASEGT. The CDR3 totals 12 residues. The CDR3, as DNA: TGTGCCAGCAGGGACTATTCCTACGAGCAGTACTTC. Translating gives CASRDYSYEQYF.

The CDR3 spells CASSSLGLAGANEQFF. The CDR3, as DNA: TGTGCCAGCTCGAGCTTGGGACTAGCGGGAGCTAATGAGCAGTTCTTC. This chain connects TRBV19 to TRBJ2-1; 14 bases are a match to TRBD2. Germline-derived CDR1 and CDR2 are LNHDA and SQIVND (reference sequence). The CDR3 contains 16 residues. J was trimmed by 7 bases and V by 9 bases; bases with no gene match: 11.

This clone was counted once. The CDR3 DNA reads as TGTGCCAGCTCGCCTAGGGGACCCTCCTACGAGCAGTACTTC. Amino acids: CASSPRGPSYEQYF. The chain employs TRBV18 and TRBJ2-7; D is perhaps TRBD1 or TRBD2 (5 bases each). V lost 6 bases and J lost 0, with 12 bases in between. Germline V gene data show CDR1 as KGHSH and CDR2 as LQKENI. The CDR3 has 14 residues.

The chain has TRBV7-2 and TRBJ2-5; 14 nucleotides match TRBD2. Trimming removed 5 bases from V and 4 bases from J; junction bases left unmatched: 6. In germline, CDR1 is SGHTA, CDR2 FQGNSA. The CDR3 covers 16 residues. The CDR3 protein is CASSPGLAGVAETQYF. DNA for the CDR3: TGTGCCAGCAGCCCGGGACTAGCGGGAGTTGCAGAGACCCAGTACTTC.

The chain recombines TRBV7-2 with TRBJ2-2, with 9 nucleotides matching TRBD1. There are 15 residues in the CDR3. Germline CDR1 SGHTA, CDR2 FQGNSA. V was pared by 5 bases and J by 5 bases, with 6 bases of the junction left unmatched. CDR3 DNA: TGTGCCAGCAGCCCAAACAGGGGGCTGACCGGGGAGCTGTTTTTT. Translated, it gives CASSPNRGLTGELFF.

The sample holds one count of this clone. The CDR3 loop is CASSSLIRVDYQPQHF. CDR3 bases: TGTGCCAGCAGTAGTTTAATCAGGGTCGACTATCAGCCCCAGCATTTT. The chain carries TRBV28 and TRBJ1-5, with D perhaps TRBD1 (5 bases). This CDR3 has 16 amino acids. Germline V gives CDR1 MDHEN, CDR2 SYDVKM. V was trimmed by 5 bases and J by 5 bases, leaving 19 bases between them.